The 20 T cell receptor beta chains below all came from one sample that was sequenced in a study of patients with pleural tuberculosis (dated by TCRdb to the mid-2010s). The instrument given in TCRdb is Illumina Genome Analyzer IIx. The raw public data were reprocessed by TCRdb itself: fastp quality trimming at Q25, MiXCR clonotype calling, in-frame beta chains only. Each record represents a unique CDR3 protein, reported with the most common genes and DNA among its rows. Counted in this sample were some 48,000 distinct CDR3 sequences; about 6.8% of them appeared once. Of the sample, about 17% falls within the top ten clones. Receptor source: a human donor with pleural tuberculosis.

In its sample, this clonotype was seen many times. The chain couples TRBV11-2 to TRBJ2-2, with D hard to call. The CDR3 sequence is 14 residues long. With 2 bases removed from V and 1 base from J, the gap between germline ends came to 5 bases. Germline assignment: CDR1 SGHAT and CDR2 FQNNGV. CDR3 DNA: TGTGCCAGCAGCTTACAGATGAACACCGGGGAGCTGTTTTTT. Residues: CASSLQMNTGELFF. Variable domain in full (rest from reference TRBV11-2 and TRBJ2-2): EAGVAQSPRYKIIEKRQSVAFWCNPISGHATLYWYQQILGQGPKLLIQFQNNGVVDDSQLPKDRFSAERLKGVDSTLKIQPAKLEDSAVYLCASSLQMNTGELFFGEGSRLTVL.

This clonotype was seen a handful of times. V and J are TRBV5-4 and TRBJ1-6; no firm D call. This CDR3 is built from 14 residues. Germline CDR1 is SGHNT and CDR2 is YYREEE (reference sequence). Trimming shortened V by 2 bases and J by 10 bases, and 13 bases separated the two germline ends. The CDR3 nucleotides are TGTGCCAGCAGCTTTTACAACACCCGGTCACCCCTCCACTTT. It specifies CASSFYNTRSPLHF.

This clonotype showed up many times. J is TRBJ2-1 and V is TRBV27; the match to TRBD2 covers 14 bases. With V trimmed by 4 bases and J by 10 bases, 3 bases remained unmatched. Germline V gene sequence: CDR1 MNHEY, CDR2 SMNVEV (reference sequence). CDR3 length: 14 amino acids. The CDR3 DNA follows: TGTGCCAGCAGTTCCGGACTAGCGGGAGGCGAGCAGTTCTTC. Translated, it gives CASSSGLAGGEQFF.

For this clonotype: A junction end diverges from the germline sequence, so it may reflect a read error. In nucleotides, the CDR3 is TGCGCCAGCAGTTATCCGCGCCGGGGAGCTGGAAACACCATATATTTT. This sequence encodes CASSYPRRGAGNTIYF. The chain uses TRBV6-2 or TRBV6-3 and TRBJ1-3; the D is unclear. The CDR3 has 16 amino acids. CDR1 and CDR2 from the germline V gene are MNHEY and SVGEGT.

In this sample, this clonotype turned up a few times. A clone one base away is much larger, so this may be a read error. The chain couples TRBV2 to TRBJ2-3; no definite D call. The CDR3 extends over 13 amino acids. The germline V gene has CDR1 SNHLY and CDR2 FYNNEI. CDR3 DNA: TGTGCCAGCAATGAAGAGTACACAGATACGCAGTATTTT. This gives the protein CASNEEYTDTQYF.

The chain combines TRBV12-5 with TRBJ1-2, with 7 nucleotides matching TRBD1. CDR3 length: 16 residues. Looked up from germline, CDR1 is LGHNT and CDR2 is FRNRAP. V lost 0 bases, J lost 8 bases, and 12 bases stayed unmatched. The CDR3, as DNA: TGTGCTAGTGGTTTGGTAATGGACAGGCACCCTCACGGCTACACCTTC. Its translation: CASGLVMDRHPHGYTF. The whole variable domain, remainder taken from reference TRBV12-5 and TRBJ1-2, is DARVTQTPRHKVTEMGQEVTMRCQPILGHNTVFWYRQTMMQGLELLAYFRNRAPLDDSGMPKDRFSAEMPDATLATLKIQPSEPRDSAVYFCASGLVMDRHPHGYTFGSGTRLTVV.

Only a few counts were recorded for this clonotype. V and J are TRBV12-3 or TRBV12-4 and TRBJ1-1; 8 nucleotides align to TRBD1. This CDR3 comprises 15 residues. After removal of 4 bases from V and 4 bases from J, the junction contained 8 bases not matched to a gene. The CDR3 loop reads CASSSPDRGSTEAFF. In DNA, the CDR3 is TGTGCCAGCAGTTCCCCAGACAGGGGAAGCACTGAAGCTTTCTTT.

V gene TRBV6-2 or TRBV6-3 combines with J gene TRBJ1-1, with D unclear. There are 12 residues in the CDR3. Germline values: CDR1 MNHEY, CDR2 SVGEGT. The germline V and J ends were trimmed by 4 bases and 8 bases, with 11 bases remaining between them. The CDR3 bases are TGTGCCAGCAGTTTTAGTATCACCGAAGCTTTCTTT. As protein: CASSFSITEAFF.

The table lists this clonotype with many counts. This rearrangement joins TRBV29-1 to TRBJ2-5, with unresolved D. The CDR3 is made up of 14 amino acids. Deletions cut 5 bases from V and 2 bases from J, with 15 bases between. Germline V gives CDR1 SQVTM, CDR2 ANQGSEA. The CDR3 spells CSVSFQSVQETQYF. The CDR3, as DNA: TGCAGCGTTTCTTTTCAGAGTGTGCAAGAGACCCAGTACTTC.

Here the CDR3 DNA reads TGTGCCAGCAGTTTCGGACAGGGAAGAGAGACCCAGTACTTC. It yields the protein CASSFGQGRETQYF. The chain has TRBV12-3 or TRBV12-4 and TRBJ2-5, with 8 bases that match TRBD1. V was pared by 3 bases and J by 4 bases, with 4 bases of the junction left unmatched. The CDR3 covers 14 residues.

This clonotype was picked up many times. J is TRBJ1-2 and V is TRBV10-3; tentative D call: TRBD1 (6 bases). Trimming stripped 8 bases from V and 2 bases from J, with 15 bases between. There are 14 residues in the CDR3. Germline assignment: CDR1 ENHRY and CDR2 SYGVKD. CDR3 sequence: CAIDEGGTNYGYTF. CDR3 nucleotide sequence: TGTGCCATCGACGAGGGGGGGACGAACTATGGCTACACCTTC.

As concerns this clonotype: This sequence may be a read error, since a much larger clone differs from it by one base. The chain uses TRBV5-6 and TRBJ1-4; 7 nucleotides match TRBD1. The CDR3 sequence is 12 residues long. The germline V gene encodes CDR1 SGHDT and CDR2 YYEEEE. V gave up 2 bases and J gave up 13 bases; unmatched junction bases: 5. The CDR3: CASSFDRDRLFF. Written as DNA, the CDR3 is TGTGCCAGCAGCTTCGACAGGGACAGACTGTTTTTT.

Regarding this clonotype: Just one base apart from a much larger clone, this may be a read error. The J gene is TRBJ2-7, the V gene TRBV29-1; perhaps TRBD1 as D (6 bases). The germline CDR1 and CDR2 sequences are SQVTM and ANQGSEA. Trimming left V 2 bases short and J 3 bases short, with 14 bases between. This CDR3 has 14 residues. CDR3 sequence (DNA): TGCAGCGTTGAACTGAGTACAGGGTACTACGAGCAGTACTTC. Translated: CSVELSTGYYEQYF.

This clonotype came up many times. CDR3 sequence reads: CASSDEQGTSTNEKLFF. For the CDR3, the DNA is TGTGCCAGCAGTGATGAACAGGGAACCTCAACTAATGAAAAACTGTTTTTT. The chain links TRBV25-1 to TRBJ1-4; tentatively, D is TRBD1 (6 bases). The germline V gene has CDR1 MGHDK and CDR2 SYGVNS. The V end lost 3 bases, the J end lost 0 bases, and 14 bases lay between the germline ends. CDR3 size: 17 residues.

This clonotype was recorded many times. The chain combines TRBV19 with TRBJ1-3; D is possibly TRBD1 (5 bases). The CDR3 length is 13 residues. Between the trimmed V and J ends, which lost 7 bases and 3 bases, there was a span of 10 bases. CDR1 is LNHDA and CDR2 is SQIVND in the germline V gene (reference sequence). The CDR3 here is CASIDGGGNTIYF. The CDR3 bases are TGTGCCAGTATCGACGGGGGTGGAAACACCATATATTTT.

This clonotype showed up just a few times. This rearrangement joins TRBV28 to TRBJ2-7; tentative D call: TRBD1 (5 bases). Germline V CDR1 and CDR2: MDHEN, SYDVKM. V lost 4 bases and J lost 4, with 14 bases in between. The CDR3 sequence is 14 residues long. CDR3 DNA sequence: TGTGCCAGCAGTTCCAGACAGTTTAGATACGAGCAGTACTTC. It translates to CASSSRQFRYEQYF.

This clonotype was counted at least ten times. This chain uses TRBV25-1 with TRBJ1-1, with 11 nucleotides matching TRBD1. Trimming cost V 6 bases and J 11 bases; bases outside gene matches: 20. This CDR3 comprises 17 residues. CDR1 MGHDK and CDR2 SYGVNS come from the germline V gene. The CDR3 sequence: CASRDDLWGTGGGGAFF. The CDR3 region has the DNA TGTGCCAGCAGGGACGACCTATGGGGGACAGGGGGTGGAGGGGCTTTCTTT. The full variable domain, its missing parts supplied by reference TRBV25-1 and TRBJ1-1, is EADIYQTPRYLVIGTGKKITLECSQTMGHDKMYWYQQDPGMELHLIHYSYGVNSTEKGDLSSESTVSRIRTEHFPLTLESARPSHTSQYLCASRDDLWGTGGGGAFFGQGTRLTVV.

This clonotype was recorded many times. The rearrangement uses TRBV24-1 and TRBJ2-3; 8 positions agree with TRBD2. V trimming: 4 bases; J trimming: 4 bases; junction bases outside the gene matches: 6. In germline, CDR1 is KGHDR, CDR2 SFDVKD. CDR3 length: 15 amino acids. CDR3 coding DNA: TGTGCCACCAGTGACCAAACTAGCGGCGCAGATACGCAGTATTTT. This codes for CATSDQTSGADTQYF.

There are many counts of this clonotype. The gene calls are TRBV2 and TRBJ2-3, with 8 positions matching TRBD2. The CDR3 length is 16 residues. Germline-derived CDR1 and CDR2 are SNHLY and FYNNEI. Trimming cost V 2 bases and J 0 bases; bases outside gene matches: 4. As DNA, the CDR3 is TGTGCCAGCAGTGAACTAGCGGGTGATAGCACAGATACGCAGTATTTT. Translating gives CASSELAGDSTDTQYF.

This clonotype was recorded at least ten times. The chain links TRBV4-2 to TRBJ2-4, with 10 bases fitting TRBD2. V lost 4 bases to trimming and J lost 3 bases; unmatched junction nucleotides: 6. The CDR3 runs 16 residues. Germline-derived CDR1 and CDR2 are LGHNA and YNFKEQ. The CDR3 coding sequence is TGTGCCAGCAGCCCAAGAGCGGGAGGGGACAAAAACATTCAGTACTTC. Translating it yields CASSPRAGGDKNIQYF.